The 30 T cell receptor beta chains below come from one sample, sequenced in a study of response to subunit inactivated influenza vaccine. MiXCR, run by TCRdb on the RT-PCR reads, gives a single entry per CDR3 protein. The table lists approximately 520,000 distinct CDR3 sequences, about 25% of them singletons. The source material was CD4+ T cells sorted from PBMCs, sampled about 5 days after vaccination. The receptors derive from a man in his fifties or sixties who received an inactivated influenza vaccine.

The gene calls are TRBV29-1 and TRBJ1-1; no clear D gene. Germline CDR1 is SQVTM and CDR2 is ANQGSEA. V was cut by 6 bases and J by 4 bases, with 6 bases left in between. This CDR3 has 10 residues. The CDR3 loop reads CSVVGTEAFF. CDR3 bases: TGCAGCGTGGTGGGCACTGAAGCTTTCTTT.

V and J are TRBV10-3 and TRBJ1-1; 8 bases align to TRBD1. In germline, CDR1 is ENHRY, CDR2 SYGVKD. This CDR3 spans 16 amino acids. The ends lost 2 bases at V and 1 base at J; junction bases unmatched: 6. The CDR3 sequence is CAISERTGRGNTEAFF. CDR3 nucleotides: TGTGCCATCAGTGAGAGGACAGGGCGGGGGAACACTGAAGCTTTCTTT.

This clonotype was detected ten times or more. The chain uses TRBV27 and TRBJ2-4; D is unclear. CDR1 MNHEY and CDR2 SMNVEV come from the germline V gene (reference sequence). V was trimmed by 5 bases and J by 0 bases, leaving 20 bases between them. The length of the CDR3 is 18 residues. For the CDR3, the DNA is TGTGCCAGCAGTCCGCCACCAGGACGGAGCCTAGCCAAAAACATTCAGTACTTC. Residues: CASSPPPGRSLAKNIQYF.

This clonotype has a handful of counts. This chain joins TRBV15 and TRBJ2-1; D might be TRBD1 (5 bases). CDR1 is LNHNV and CDR2 is YYDKDF in the germline V gene (reference sequence). The V end lost 1 base, the J end lost 2 bases, and 18 bases lay between the germline ends. CDR3 length equals 18 residues. DNA of the CDR3: TGTGCCACCAGCAGAGGTGGGCTGTCGACAGCACCCTACAATGAGCAGTTCTTC. Amino acid sequence: CATSRGGLSTAPYNEQFF.

The genes are TRBV5-1 and TRBJ1-1; 8 nucleotides line up with TRBD1. Trimming removed 4 bases from V and 0 bases from J; junction bases left unmatched: 8. The CDR3 loop spans 16 amino acids. Looked up from germline, CDR1 is SGHRS and CDR2 is YFSETQ. Here the CDR3 reads CASSPRDRNMNTEAFF. The CDR3 coding sequence is TGCGCCAGCAGCCCCCGGGACAGGAATATGAACACTGAAGCTTTCTTT.

This clonotype was found a few times. J is TRBJ1-5 and V is TRBV4-2, with 7 nucleotides matching TRBD1. The CDR3 has 14 residues. The germline CDR1 and CDR2 sequences are LGHNA and YNFKEQ. J gave up 7 bases and V 1 base, and 4 bases lay outside the gene matches. The CDR3 region has the DNA TGTGCCAGCAGCCAAGGACAGGGTGAGCAGCCCCAGCATTTT. It encodes CASSQGQGEQPQHF.

The V call is TRBV20-1, the J call TRBJ1-4; D call uncertain. This CDR3 comprises 13 residues. Looked up from germline, CDR1 is DFQATT and CDR2 is SNEGSKA (reference sequence). V shed 0 bases and J shed 7 bases, with 9 bases lying between them. The CDR3 protein is CSARETESEKLFF. The CDR3 DNA follows: TGCAGTGCTAGAGAAACAGAGAGTGAAAAACTGTTTTTT.

This clonotype was seen more than once but under ten times. J is TRBJ2-1 and V is TRBV5-1; 10 nucleotides agree with TRBD2. CDR1 SGHRS and CDR2 YFSETQ come from the germline V gene. Trimming at V came to 4 bases and at J to 1 base, leaving 8 bases not matched to a gene. This CDR3 has 17 amino acids. CDR3 sequence reads: CASSALAGRGSYNEQFF. The CDR3 nucleotides read TGCGCCAGCAGCGCACTAGCGGGGAGGGGATCCTACAATGAGCAGTTCTTC.

The sample holds a few counts of this clonotype. J is TRBJ2-3 and V is TRBV4-1; D is undetermined. Deletions cut 1 base from V and 2 bases from J, with 4 bases between. In germline, CDR1 is MGHRA, CDR2 YSYEKL. The CDR3 consists of 13 residues. Here the CDR3 reads CASSQVDTDTQYF. The CDR3 DNA reads TGCGCCAGCAGCCAAGTGGACACAGATACGCAGTATTTT.

This clonotype turned up a few times. V gene TRBV7-6 combines with J gene TRBJ2-1, with TRBD2 matching 8 bases. This CDR3 is built from 15 residues. V shed 4 bases, J shed 7 bases, and the junction held 9 bases outside the gene matches. Germline assignment: CDR1 SGHVS and CDR2 FNYEAQ. The CDR3 sequence is CASSWGLVGANEQFF. CDR3 coding DNA: TGTGCCAGCAGCTGGGGACTAGTGGGAGCGAATGAGCAGTTCTTC.

The rearrangement joins TRBV6-6 to TRBJ1-5; D uncertain. This CDR3 comprises 12 residues. The germline CDR1 and CDR2 sequences are MNHNY and SVGAGI (reference sequence). Between the trimmed V and J ends, which lost 6 bases and 3 bases, there was a span of 6 bases. In nucleotides, the CDR3 is TGTGCCAGCAGCAAAGCCAATCAGCCCCAGCATTTT. Its protein product is CASSKANQPQHF.

This clonotype was recorded a few times. The chain joins TRBV4-1 to TRBJ2-5, with D perhaps TRBD1 (6 bases). V was pared by 1 base and J by 6 bases, with 21 bases between. There are 17 residues in the CDR3. Looked up from germline, CDR1 is MGHRA and CDR2 is YSYEKL. CDR3 region: CASSQVGRSRDTQTQYF. CDR3 coding DNA: TGCGCCAGCAGCCAAGTAGGTAGGAGCAGGGACACACAGACCCAGTACTTC.

The chain employs TRBV28 and TRBJ2-3; the match to TRBD2 covers 15 bases. The CDR3 is made up of 15 amino acids. V trimming: 6 bases; J trimming: 11 bases; junction bases outside the gene matches: 9. Germline lookup yields CDR1 MDHEN and CDR2 SYDVKM. CDR3 in amino acids: CASRTTGLAGGRQYF. CDR3 bases: TGTGCCAGCAGGACGACGGGACTAGCGGGAGGAAGGCAGTATTTT.

The chain couples TRBV20-1 to TRBJ2-3; 7 bases match TRBD2. The length of the CDR3 is 16 residues. The germline CDR1 and CDR2 sequences are DFQATT and SNEGSKA (reference sequence). J gave up 8 bases and V 6 bases, and 20 bases lay outside the gene matches. This CDR3 is CSAARAGLAAEGTQYF. The CDR3 nucleotides are TGCAGTGCCGCTCGCGCCGGGCTAGCGGCGGAAGGTACGCAGTATTTT.

There are many counts of this clonotype. J is TRBJ2-1 and V is TRBV12-3 or TRBV12-4, with a tentative D call TRBD1 (6 bases). This CDR3 has 14 residues. V lost 3 bases and J lost 4, with 10 bases in between. CDR3 coding DNA: TGTGCCAGCAGTTTTGGAACAGGGTACAATGAGCAGTTCTTC. As protein: CASSFGTGYNEQFF.

This chain joins TRBV11-2 and TRBJ2-5, with D perhaps TRBD2 (7 bases). V lost 4 bases and J lost 5, with 26 bases in between. CDR1 SGHAT and CDR2 FQNNGV come from the germline V gene. This CDR3 has 18 residues. The CDR3 nucleotides are TGTGCCAGCAGCTGGTCCGGGGGGCCAAGCTGGCGTCAGGAGACCCAGTACTTC. It is translated as CASSWSGGPSWRQETQYF.

This clonotype appeared a few times. V gene TRBV12-3 or TRBV12-4 combines with J gene TRBJ1-4, with a weak D call TRBD1 (6 bases). Trimming pared 7 bases from V and 5 bases from J, leaving 23 bases between. The CDR3 spans 17 residues. The CDR3 DNA reads as TGTGCCAGCATCAGGGGTCCGGGACGCATCCAGAATGAAAAACTGTTTTTT. It is translated as CASIRGPGRIQNEKLFF.

Here the CDR3 DNA reads TGCAGCGTAAAGAGGGAGACCCAGTACTTC. Its protein product is CSVKRETQYF. The chain employs TRBV29-1 and TRBJ2-5; D remains unclear. Germline V gene data show CDR1 as SQVTM and CDR2 as ANQGSEA. This CDR3 has 10 residues. The V end was cut by 6 bases, the J end by 5 bases, with 7 bases between.

The chain uses TRBV9 and TRBJ2-1, with 7 bases aligning to TRBD2. This CDR3 has 17 amino acids. From germline, CDR1 is SGDLS and CDR2 YYNGEE. With 4 bases clipped from V and 5 bases from J, the junction kept 15 bases outside the gene matches. The DNA of the CDR3 is TGTGCCAGCAGCTCCCGTAGTAGAGGACTAGTGGACAATGAGCAGTTCTTC. Translating gives CASSSRSRGLVDNEQFF.

A few counts support this clonotype. V is TRBV10-3 and J is TRBJ2-5; 7 bases are shared with TRBD1. Per the germline V gene, CDR1 is ENHRY and CDR2 is SYGVKD. V gave up 0 bases and J gave up 5 bases; unmatched junction bases: 9. The CDR3 totals 16 residues. CDR3 DNA: TGTGCCATCAGTGAGTCGACAGGGACCACAATGGAGACCCAGTACTTC. This gives the protein CAISESTGTTMETQYF.

This rearrangement joins TRBV20-1 to TRBJ2-1; possibly TRBD1 for D (6 bases). Germline V gene lookup returns CDR1 DFQATT and CDR2 SNEGSKA (reference sequence). The length of the CDR3 is 12 residues. V was shortened by 4 bases and J by 5 bases, with 9 bases between the two germline ends. The CDR3 DNA is TGCAGTGCTATTAACAGGGACAATGAGCAGTTCTTC. Translation: CSAINRDNEQFF.

The chain employs TRBV20-1 and TRBJ2-3; D ambiguous. CDR1 DFQATT and CDR2 SNEGSKA come from the germline V gene (reference sequence). V gave up 2 bases and J gave up 2 bases, with 8 bases separating them. This CDR3 comprises 13 residues. CDR3 in DNA: TGCAGTGCTAGAAGGCAGCCCACAGATACGCAGTATTTT. Its protein product is CSARRQPTDTQYF.

This clonotype was observed a handful of times. This chain connects TRBV30 to TRBJ2-5, with unresolved D. Germline V gene lookup returns CDR1 GTSNPN and CDR2 SVGIG (reference sequence). The CDR3 has 11 amino acids. V lost 4 bases, J lost 4 bases, and 7 bases lay in between. CDR3 region: CAWNLVETQYF. As DNA, the CDR3 is TGTGCCTGGAACTTGGTAGAGACCCAGTACTTC.

The chain joins TRBV28 to TRBJ2-7, with 8 bases fitting TRBD1. Germline-derived CDR1 and CDR2 are MDHEN and SYDVKM. The CDR3 spans 14 residues. V lost 5 bases, J lost 4 bases, and 7 bases stayed unmatched. The CDR3 nucleotides read TGTGCCAGCAGTACAGGGGGTCTCCTTTACGAGCAGTACTTC. It specifies CASSTGGLLYEQYF.

This chain uses TRBV5-6 with TRBJ2-5, with D perhaps matching TRBD1 or TRBD2 (5 bases each). The V end lost 3 bases, the J end lost 5 bases, and 11 bases lay between the germline ends. The length of the CDR3 is 13 residues. CDR1 and CDR2 (germline): SGHDT, YYEEEE. CDR3 region: CASSWRGAETQYF. CDR3 DNA: TGTGCCAGCAGCTGGAGAGGGGCCGAGACCCAGTACTTC.

The chain combines TRBV20-1 with TRBJ2-3, with 11 nucleotides matching TRBD2. V shed 4 bases and J 5 bases; nucleotides not matched to a gene: 8. There are 15 residues in the CDR3. Germline V gives CDR1 DFQATT, CDR2 SNEGSKA (reference sequence). The CDR3 nucleotides are TGCAGTGCTACAGAACTAGCGGGAGAAATAGATACGCAGTATTTT. This codes for CSATELAGEIDTQYF.

This clonotype was observed a few times. The chain recombines TRBV3-1 with TRBJ2-3; 7 nucleotides align to TRBD2. Looked up from germline, CDR1 is LGHDT and CDR2 is YNNKEL (reference sequence). This CDR3 spans 16 amino acids. V trimming: 0 bases; J trimming: 5 bases; junction bases outside the gene matches: 8. The CDR3 loop reads CASSQDLGLAEDTQYF. CDR3 DNA: TGTGCCAGCAGCCAAGATCTAGGGCTAGCGGAAGATACGCAGTATTTT.

This clonotype has only a few counts. This chain uses TRBV5-1 with TRBJ2-3, with 7 bases fitting TRBD1. V was pared by 0 bases and J by 1 base, with 2 bases of the junction left unmatched. Germline V gene lookup returns CDR1 SGHRS and CDR2 YFSETQ. This CDR3 comprises 15 residues. CDR3 region: CASSLVGQRTDTQYF. The CDR3 nucleotides are TGCGCCAGCAGCTTGGTGGGACAGCGCACAGATACGCAGTATTTT.

The chain is built from TRBV28 and TRBJ1-1; no firm D call. CDR1 MDHEN and CDR2 SYDVKM come from the germline V gene. V was shortened by 3 bases and J by 6 bases, with 11 bases between the two germline ends. The CDR3 totals 13 residues. The CDR3 DNA sequence: TGTGCCAGCAGTTTTGAAGCGGCGGCTGAAGCTTTCTTT. Translation: CASSFEAAAEAFF.

This sequence joins TRBV20-1 and TRBJ1-5; perhaps TRBD1 as D (5 bases). The CDR3 spans 19 residues. Germline CDR1 is DFQATT and CDR2 is SNEGSKA (reference sequence). Trimming cost V 1 base and J 0 bases, with 22 bases left between them. CDR3 nucleotides: TGCAGTGCTAGAGGACCCCGGGACCGCCAAGAGTATAGCAATCAGCCCCAGCATTTT. This gives the protein CSARGPRDRQEYSNQPQHF.